The rows below give T cell receptor beta chains drawn from one sample of a study of blood T cell repertoires in COVID-19. Generated by immunoSEQ multiplex PCR, the TCRdb table keeps only in-frame clones and is missing some. In the table there are 120,000 to 150,000 clones, around 90% of which are singletons. The sample taken for sequencing was peripheral blood. All receptors derive from a human donor in a cohort sampled during active COVID-19. Each CDR3 is given with its conserved first and last residue. D genes are given only for firm matches.

v_gene,d_gene,CDR3aa
TRBV4-2,TRBD2,CASSRRLAGGGQETQYF
TRBV15,.,CATSRVAGMNSPLHF
TRBV5-1,.,CASSLETTATGNTIYF
TRBV5-4,TRBD1,CASSWPGQGRGWYTF
TRBV24-1,.,CATSRGRSSYEQYF
TRBV30,.,CARDRGVAFF
TRBV27,.,CASSPSTF
TRBV4-1,.,CPSSRRGVAYEQYF
TRBV5-6,.,CASSLARSTDTQYF
TRBV7-6,TRBD1,CASSPGTGVSLGYTF
TRBV3-1/TRBV3-2,.,CASSQWQSNQPQHF
TRBV3-1/TRBV3-2,TRBD2,CASSQSSGGPADTQYF
TRBV9,TRBD1,CASSVGGRGLTEAFF
TRBV5-8,TRBD1,CASSLGQATAQYF
TRBV2,.,CASSERQVIEQFF
TRBV14,.,CASSNLRGLAADTQYF
TRBV30,.,CAWSVGVETQYF
TRBV7-9,.,CASSLRGQNEKLFF
TRBV30,TRBD1,CAWSTTGDEQFF
TRBV5-1,.,CASSLEGRGETGELFF
TRBV4-3,.,CASSQVGRGGTYEQYF
TRBV18,TRBD2,CASSPQRGGVTEQFF
TRBV27,TRBD1,CASSFSTWDRETGELFF
TRBV9,TRBD2,CASSTRNTSGGALTDTQYF
TRBV6-5,TRBD1,CASNPQGANQPQHF
TRBV18,TRBD1,CASSPQGQRDYGYTF
TRBV7-9,TRBD1,CASAAAGGTEAFF
TRBV19,.,CASSTGLGASNQPQHF
TRBV29-1,TRBD2,CSGIGSGVHNEQFF
TRBV20-1,.,CSASRLAGQVREQYF
TRBV7-2,.,CASSLGPGSYTEAFF
TRBV7-2,.,CASSLSLGEGNSPLHF
TRBV15,.,CATSPDGGDYGYTF
TRBV9,.,CASTRFGGPSSGNTIYF
TRBV6-5,TRBD1,CASTRQGQGGTEAFF
TRBV7-6,.,CASSPSLEGYTDTQYF
TRBV10-3,TRBD1,CAISPGQGNNEQYF
TRBV5-4,.,CASSLLGSNEKLFF
TRBV2,.,CASSLGVGGQPQHF
TRBV20-1,TRBD1,CSASPGTVSYEQYF
TRBV7-2,TRBD2,CASSPAGGRNEQFF
TRBV20-1,.,CSASPLTQYF
TRBV5-1,TRBD1,CASSGGQVNGGYTF